A single sample gave rise to the 26 T cell receptor beta chains below, sequenced in a study of regulatory T cells in long-lasting Graves disease. According to the study, TCR beta libraries were built with iRepertoire HTBI primers and CDR3-region Arm-PCR. Each CDR3 protein gets one entry after TCRdb re-called the multiplex PCR reads with MiXCR. Of a few hundred thousand distinct CDR3 sequences detected, about a quarter appear once; the ten largest clones hold about a quarter. As to time point: persistent/refractory GD, antithyroid drugs over 5 years with positive TRAb. PBMC-derived RNA was used for the TCR library. The sample here was peripheral blood mononuclear cells (PBMCs), taken when the disease was refractory, from a patient treated with antithyroid drugs. Every receptor here comes from a female donor with Graves disease.

This clonotype was seen only a few times. This chain connects TRBV6-2 or TRBV6-3 to TRBJ2-2; 11 bases fit TRBD2. CDR1 is MNHEY, CDR2 SVGEGT, per germline. The V and J ends lost 1 base and 4 bases, in that order; junction bases with no gene match: 8. This CDR3 region has 18 residues. Here the CDR3 DNA reads TGTGCCAGCAGTTACTTAACCACTAGCGGGAGTACCACCGGGGAGCTGTTTTTT. Its protein product is CASSYLTTSGSTTGELFF.

The rearrangement uses TRBV9 and TRBJ2-3; 10 bases are shared with TRBD2. The ends lost 7 bases at V and 2 bases at J; junction bases unmatched: 16. Germline assignment: CDR1 SGDLS and CDR2 YYNGEE. The CDR3 has 18 amino acids. CDR3 in DNA: TGTGCCAGCTCTTTGTCAGCGGGAGGGTTTGGGGACACAGATACGCAGTATTTT. Its protein is CASSLSAGGFGDTDTQYF.

This clonotype occurred a few times. The chain couples TRBV2 to TRBJ2-3, with TRBD2 identical over 10 bases. CDR1 and CDR2 (germline): SNHLY, FYNNEI. CDR3 size: 15 residues. V was clipped by 8 bases and J by 0 bases; unmatched bases: 5. CDR3 amino acids: CASSKLAGSTDTQYF. CDR3 DNA: TGTGCCAGCTCCAAACTAGCGGGAAGCACAGATACGCAGTATTTT.

The chain employs TRBV11-2 and TRBJ2-1; TRBD1 is a possible D gene (5 bases). V lost 0 bases, J lost 0 bases, and 9 bases lay in between. CDR1 SGHAT and CDR2 FQNNGV come from the germline V gene. This CDR3 comprises 16 residues. The CDR3 protein is CASSLELGLSYNEQFF. In nucleotides, the CDR3 is TGTGCCAGCAGCTTAGAGCTGGGGCTCTCCTACAATGAGCAGTTCTTC.

This clonotype was recorded at least ten times. The chain joins TRBV12-3 or TRBV12-4 to TRBJ2-7, with unresolved D. The V end lost 6 bases, the J end lost 3 bases, and 12 bases lay between the germline ends. This CDR3 spans 13 amino acids. CDR3 region: CASSHDFGYEQYF. The CDR3 bases are TGTGCCAGCAGCCACGACTTCGGCTACGAGCAGTACTTC.

This clonotype has a handful of counts. The chain links TRBV20-1 to TRBJ1-5; tentatively, D is TRBD1 (6 bases). Trimming cost V 6 bases and J 4 bases, with 19 bases left between them. The germline CDR1 and CDR2 sequences are DFQATT and SNEGSKA (reference sequence). The CDR3 sequence is 15 residues long. The CDR3 loop reads CSAPKSTGKNQPQHF. DNA of the CDR3: TGCAGTGCGCCCAAGAGCACAGGGAAAAATCAGCCCCAGCATTTT.

This clonotype was detected only a few times. DNA for the CDR3: TGTGCCACCAGCGCCCGTACAGGGTCCTACACCTTC. This gives the protein CATSARTGSYTF. The chain couples TRBV15 to TRBJ1-2, with D perhaps TRBD1 (6 bases). There are 12 residues in the CDR3. Trimming stripped 5 bases from V and 10 bases from J, with 14 bases between. CDR1 is LNHNV, CDR2 YYDKDF, per germline (reference sequence).

The chain joins TRBV7-2 to TRBJ2-7; 7 bases align to TRBD2. The length of the CDR3 is 14 residues. J gave up 5 bases and V 1 base, and 5 bases lay outside the gene matches. Germline V CDR1 and CDR2: SGHTA, FQGNSA. The CDR3 DNA is TGTGCCAGCAGCTTAGAGGCGGGAGCCCACGAGCAGTACTTC. Translation: CASSLEAGAHEQYF.

This clonotype was observed a few times. The chain carries TRBV7-2 and TRBJ1-2, with 9 bases that match TRBD1. J was trimmed by 6 bases and V by 1 base; bases with no gene match: 9. CDR3 length: 16 amino acids. The germline CDR1 and CDR2 sequences are SGHTA and FQGNSA. DNA of the CDR3: TGTGCCAGCAGCTTAGATATCTGGGACAGGGAGGATGGCTACACCTTC. This gives the protein CASSLDIWDREDGYTF.

The table lists this clonotype with many counts. V gene TRBV28 combines with J gene TRBJ2-7, with D perhaps matching TRBD1 (6 bases). The germline CDR1 and CDR2 sequences are MDHEN and SYDVKM. The germline V and J ends were trimmed by 6 bases and 2 bases, with 11 bases remaining between them. CDR3 length: 13 residues. The DNA of the CDR3 is TGTGCCAGCAGAGGGACACCGACCTACGAGCAGTACTTC. Protein: CASRGTPTYEQYF.

This clonotype has more than one count but fewer than ten. The rearrangement uses TRBV19 and TRBJ2-5; 8 bases map to TRBD1. Trimming at V came to 9 bases and at J to 0 bases, leaving 12 bases not matched to a gene. Germline V gene lookup returns CDR1 LNHDA and CDR2 SQIVND (reference sequence). The CDR3 covers 16 residues. CDR3 loop: CASNNPRGRYQETQYF. Here the CDR3 DNA reads TGTGCCAGCAACAACCCCAGGGGGCGGTACCAAGAGACCCAGTACTTC.

A word on this clonotype: This probably arose from a read error, given a far larger clone one base away. The rearrangement links TRBV28 to TRBJ2-6, with 11 bases fitting TRBD2. Germline CDR1 and CDR2: MDHEN and SYDVKM. After removal of 6 bases from V and 1 base from J, the junction contained 8 bases not matched to a gene. The CDR3 is made up of 18 amino acids. The CDR3 coding sequence is TGTGCCAGCAGCGACCTAGCGGGAGGCCCGTCTGGGGCCAACGTCCTGACTTTC. It is translated as CASSDLAGGPSGANVLTF.

Concerning this clonotype: Sequence at one end of the junction differs from germline and may be a read error. The chain recombines TRBV4-2 with TRBJ1-2, with 7 bases identical to TRBD1. The CDR3 has 13 amino acids. Germline CDR1 is LGHNA and CDR2 is YNFKEQ. CDR3 DNA sequence: TGTGCCAGCAGCCAAGAATTGATGCAGGGGGAATTCTTC. Its protein is CASSQELMQGEFF.

The table lists this clonotype with a few counts. V gene TRBV19 combines with J gene TRBJ1-5; D call uncertain. The CDR3 spans 15 residues. Trimming left V 5 bases short and J 2 bases short, with 13 bases between. In germline, CDR1 is LNHDA, CDR2 SQIVND (reference sequence). The DNA for the CDR3 is TGTGCCAGTAGTCGGGCAGGCCGGGGCAATCAGCCCCAGCATTTT. Translated, it gives CASSRAGRGNQPQHF.

This chain uses TRBV20-1 with TRBJ2-3; 9 bases agree with TRBD2. The junction had 5 bases not matched to a gene; V was cut back by 2 bases and J by 2 bases. This CDR3 is built from 15 residues. Germline V gene lookup returns CDR1 DFQATT and CDR2 SNEGSKA (reference sequence). CDR3: CSARRIAGVTDTQYF. The CDR3 DNA is TGCAGTGCTAGAAGGATAGCGGGAGTCACAGATACGCAGTATTTT.

Points on this clonotype: This may be a read error, as it is one base from a much larger clone. V is TRBV2 and J is TRBJ1-1; TRBD1 matches at 9 bases. V gave up 6 bases and J gave up 4 bases; unmatched junction bases: 9. Germline CDR1 is SNHLY and CDR2 is FYNNEI. This CDR3 is built from 15 residues. CDR3 nucleotide sequence: TGTGCCAGCAGCAAAAACAGGGGGCAGAGCACTGAAGCTTTCTTT. Encoded protein: CASSKNRGQSTEAFF.

The V and J genes are TRBV28 and TRBJ1-5, with TRBD1 as a possible D gene (6 bases). The germline V gene encodes CDR1 MDHEN and CDR2 SYDVKM. V shed 5 bases and J shed 1 base, with 15 bases lying between them. The CDR3 spans 16 residues. The CDR3 nucleotides are TGTGCCAGCAGTCCCGCGGAGGGGGGGAGCAATCAGCCCCAGCATTTT. Its protein is CASSPAEGGSNQPQHF.

The chain employs TRBV24-1 and TRBJ2-4, with D uncertain. The V and J ends lost 4 bases and 3 bases respectively, with 18 bases between them. This CDR3 comprises 17 residues. CDR1 is KGHDR, CDR2 SFDVKD, per germline. The CDR3: CATSDCVPKVDKNIQYF. The CDR3 coding sequence is TGTGCCACCAGTGACTGTGTCCCAAAAGTAGACAAAAACATTCAGTACTTC.

Ten or more counts support this clonotype. This chain links TRBV15 with TRBJ1-1; D is ambiguous. CDR3 length: 13 residues. Looked up from germline, CDR1 is LNHNV and CDR2 is YYDKDF (reference sequence). Trimming shortened V by 2 bases and J by 1 base, and 5 bases separated the two germline ends. CDR3 DNA sequence: TGTGCCACCAGCAGAAGACCGAACACTGAAGCTTTCTTT. It codes for CATSRRPNTEAFF. Based on the CDR3 plus reference TRBV15 and TRBJ1-1, the full variable domain is DAMVIQNPRYQVTQFGKPVTLSCSQTLNHNVMYWYQQKSSQAPKLLFHYYDKDFNNEADTPDNFQSRRPNTSFCFLDIRSPGLGDTAMYLCATSRRPNTEAFFGQGTRLTVV.

This clonotype was seen many times. The chain couples TRBV28 to TRBJ1-2, with 10 bases matching TRBD1. This CDR3 has 13 amino acids. Germline values: CDR1 MDHEN, CDR2 SYDVKM. The junction had 7 bases not matched to a gene; V was cut back by 7 bases and J by 8 bases. The CDR3, as DNA: TGTGCCAGCATCCCGGGACAGGGGCGCGGCTACACCTTC. The encoded protein is CASIPGQGRGYTF.

The chain employs TRBV11-2 and TRBJ1-2; D gene unclear. V was cut by 5 bases and J by 2 bases, with 15 bases left in between. CDR3 length: 15 amino acids. Germline CDR1 SGHAT, CDR2 FQNNGV. The CDR3 sequence: CASSGVVGGNYGYTF. CDR3 DNA: TGTGCCAGCAGCGGGGTGGTCGGAGGGAACTATGGCTACACCTTC.

This clonotype occurred many times. The chain employs TRBV20-1 and TRBJ2-4; either TRBD1 or TRBD2 may supply D (6 bases each). Deletions cut 6 bases from V and 0 bases from J, with 15 bases between. CDR1 and CDR2 from the germline V gene are DFQATT and SNEGSKA (reference sequence). This CDR3 comprises 15 residues. The CDR3 loop is CSAGTPEGAKNIQYF. In nucleotides, the CDR3 is TGCAGTGCCGGGACACCGGAGGGAGCCAAAAACATTCAGTACTTC.

The chain employs TRBV19 and TRBJ1-1, with TRBD1 matching over 9 bases. V was pared by 4 bases and J by 4 bases, with 4 bases of the junction left unmatched. CDR3 size: 14 residues. Germline values: CDR1 LNHDA, CDR2 SQIVND (reference sequence). The CDR3 nucleotides are TGTGCCAGTAGTACAGGACAGGGGAGCACTGAAGCTTTCTTT. Its translation: CASSTGQGSTEAFF.

The J gene is TRBJ2-7, the V gene TRBV7-2; 10 bases are shared with TRBD1. V lost 5 bases and J lost 7; bases outside the gene matches: 11. The CDR3 is 15 amino acids. Germline lookup yields CDR1 SGHTA and CDR2 FQGNSA. The CDR3: CASSGPGTGEEEQYF. The CDR3 region has the DNA TGTGCCAGCAGCGGGCCCGGGACAGGGGAGGAGGAGCAGTACTTC.

The gene calls are TRBV19 and TRBJ1-1; a weak D match, TRBD1 (6 bases). Per germline, CDR1 LNHDA and CDR2 SQIVND (reference sequence). The CDR3 spans 14 residues. The V and J ends lost 4 bases and 2 bases respectively, with 11 bases between them. The CDR3 protein is CASSKWTDNTEAFF. CDR3 DNA: TGTGCCAGTAGTAAGTGGACAGACAACACTGAAGCTTTCTTT.

This clonotype was seen a handful of times. This rearrangement joins TRBV28 to TRBJ1-2; weak D call: TRBD1 (6 bases). V dropped 1 base and J dropped 4 bases, with 10 bases sitting between them. This CDR3 spans 14 amino acids. Germline V gene data show CDR1 as MDHEN and CDR2 as SYDVKM. Written as DNA, the CDR3 is TGTGCCAGCAGTTTATCGGGGGCACCCTATGGCTACACCTTC. Its translation is CASSLSGAPYGYTF.